This record concerns one T cell receptor beta chain sequence. In the original processing: Amplification of reference gene primers was used by the study to estimate nucleated cell counts. Data came from immunoSEQ multiplex PCR; TCRdb stores just in-frame clones and leaves some out. The DNA was the basis for D and trimming; V, J and clone size are from that table. Among some 190,000 clones, 80% to 90% were seen once, and the ten largest hold about a tenth. The sample belongs to a study of blood T cell repertoires in COVID-19. Looking at the study overall: Collection of acute and convalescent COVID-19 samples took place in the United States, Italy and Spain. T cells, B-cell-depleted T cells, or PBMCs provided the cDNA or gDNA that served as material.

The V gene's germline CDR1 is SGHAT and CDR2 FQNNGV. Trimming cost V 4 bases and J 3 bases; bases outside gene matches: 7. The CDR3 loop spans 15 amino acids. The V gene is TRBV11-2, the J gene TRBJ2-3, with 7 bases aligning to TRBD2. This clonotype was obtained from a human donor with active or convalescent COVID-19. The donor label of this sample is uncertain. The sequenced material came from peripheral blood. The CDR3 loop is CASSSGRPETDTQYF. CDR3 coding DNA: TGTGCCAGCAGCTCCGGGAGGCCAGAAACAGATACGCAGTATTTT.